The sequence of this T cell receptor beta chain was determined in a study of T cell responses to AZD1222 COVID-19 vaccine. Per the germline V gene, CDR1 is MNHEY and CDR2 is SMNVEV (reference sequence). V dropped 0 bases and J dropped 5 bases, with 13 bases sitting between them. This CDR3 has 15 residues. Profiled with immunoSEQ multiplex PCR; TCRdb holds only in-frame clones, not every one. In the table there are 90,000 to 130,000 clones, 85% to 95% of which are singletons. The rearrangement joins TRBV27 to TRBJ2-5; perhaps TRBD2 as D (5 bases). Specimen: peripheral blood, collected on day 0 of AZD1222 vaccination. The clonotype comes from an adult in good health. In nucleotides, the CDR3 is TGTGCCAGCAGTTTATCTGACTACCCCTGGGAGACCCAGTACTTC. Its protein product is CASSLSDYPWETQYF.